This T cell receptor beta chain was identified during a study of T cell responses to AZD1222 COVID-19 vaccine (dated by TCRdb to the early 2020s). Background for the entire study: AZD1222 recipients whose second dose came at about 4 weeks and those whose second dose came at about 12 weeks were combined into one group, since spike-specific TCR depth and breadth did not differ between the two schedules. A total of over 230 trial participants underwent TCR sequencing, of whom about 210 had received two doses of AZD1222 and some 26 had received two doses of the MenACWY control vaccine. Trial participants were enrolled by age into 18-55, 56-69 and 70-plus year subgroups, with approximately 150, 28 and 58 TCR-sequenced participants respectively. Overall results and qualifications from the work: Conclusions about previously exposed vaccinees are limited, since just six AZD1222 recipients were seropositive for SARS-CoV-2 at baseline. In the small 56-69-year group, the increase in depth fell short of significance, most likely because of low power. Participants were mostly white British and included more females than males, and it was suggested by the authors that clonal diversity may have been underestimated. Spike-specific TCR breadth and depth rose significantly after two AZD1222 doses compared with day 0 and with MenACWY recipients. No day 14 peak-response samples were available, so repertoires were characterized only after the peak T cell response. CD4 TCRs associated with the vaccine covered the entire spike protein, and the dominant responses were in regions 160-218 and 743-854. Reportedly, close to half of the unique spike-specific TCRs recognized epitopes lying outside the regions that are mutated in the B.1.351 and B.1.1.7 variants.

The CDR3 regions of human TCRbeta chains were subjected to immunosequencing. As for the original processing: TCRs in the repertoires were matched against a reference library of SARS-CoV-2-specific TCRs that had been generated with the MIRA antigen-specificity platform. Breadth was defined as the fraction of unique TCRs that were SARS-CoV-2-associated. Depth was defined as the fraction of total T cells that were SARS-CoV-2-associated. Using the MIRA data, each spike-specific TCR was mapped to the spike region that the TCR reacts to and placed in a CD4 or CD8 class. Log10-transformed breadth and depth values were compared by one-way ANOVA with Sidak's multiple comparisons tests. In TCRdb, the immuneACCESS table is reduced to in-frame sequences with V and J assigned. These tables do not hold every clone; where another copy was compared, an unresolved V gene accounts for under half, and the others remain unexplained. V, J and clone size reflect that table, while D and trimming were determined from the DNA. The sample table holds roughly 150,000 clones, of which 80% to 90% were seen once. 1.5% to 2% of the sample is in the top ten clones.

Trimming takes 2 bases from V and 6 bases from J, and the germline ends sit 19 bases apart. From the cysteine up to the phenylalanine, the CDR3 has a length of 16 residues. Only the CDR3 region is kept as DNA, spanning 48 bases read in frame from base 1. The germline V gene yields MDHEN for CDR1 and SYDVKM for CDR2. Points on this clone: Its antigen specificity is not known. One base away there is no much larger clone; base qualities are not given.

The time point label corresponds to: baseline before first vaccination. Vaccinee samples were obtained from the UK trials COV001 and COV002, which included a single-blind randomized controlled phase 2/3 trial of AZD1222 (ChAdOx1 nCoV-19) in healthy adults. For TCRbeta chain sequencing, PBMC samples were collected from trial participants at day 0 and at day 28 after the second dose. This TCR was recovered from an adult in good health. The V gene is TRBV28 and the J gene is TRBJ1-2; the D gene is unclear. The starting material was peripheral blood, obtained on day 0 of AZD1222 vaccination. The bases read TGTGCCAGCAGTTTACTAACGGCCCCGTCAATCAATGGCTACACCTTC. It codes for CASSLLTAPSINGYTF.